This T cell receptor beta chain came from a study of OX40 agonist ivuxolimab in advanced cancers. General study results and limits: The study observed clonal expansion of CD4+ and CD8+ blood T cells by week 6 at 0.1 to 3.0 mg/kg.

TCRdb keeps only in-frame clones here, not all; method: immunoSEQ multiplex PCR. There are 50,000 to 55,000 clones in the sample; 80% occur only once, and around 4.2% lies in the top ten. Patients were ruled out by autoimmune disease history or systemic immunosuppression. With regard to this clone: Its matching antigen is unknown.

The source was CD4+ or CD8+ T cells sorted from blood, collected in a trial of the OX40 agonist ivuxolimab. The clonotype was recovered from an adult with an advanced solid tumor such as melanoma, head and neck, liver or kidney cancer.

CDR3 region: CASSLGGLNTEAFF. DNA of the CDR3: TGCGCCAGCAGCCTCGGAGGCCTGAACACTGAAGCTTTCTTT. The genes are TRBV4-3 and TRBJ1-1; D is ambiguous. The CDR3 length is 14 residues. V gave up 4 bases and J gave up 0 bases, with 9 bases separating them. Looked up from germline, CDR1 is LGHNA and CDR2 is YSLEER.